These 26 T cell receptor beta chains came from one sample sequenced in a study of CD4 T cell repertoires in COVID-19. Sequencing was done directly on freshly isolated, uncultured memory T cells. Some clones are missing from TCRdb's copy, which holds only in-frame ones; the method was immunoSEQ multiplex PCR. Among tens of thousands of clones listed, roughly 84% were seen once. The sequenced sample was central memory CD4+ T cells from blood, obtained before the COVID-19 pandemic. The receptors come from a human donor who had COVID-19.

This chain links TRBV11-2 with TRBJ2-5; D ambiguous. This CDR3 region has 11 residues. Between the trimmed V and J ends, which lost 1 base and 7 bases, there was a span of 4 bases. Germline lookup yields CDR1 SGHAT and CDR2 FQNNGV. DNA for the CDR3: TGTGCCAGCAGCTTAGCTGTGACCCAGTACTTC. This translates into CASSLAVTQYF.

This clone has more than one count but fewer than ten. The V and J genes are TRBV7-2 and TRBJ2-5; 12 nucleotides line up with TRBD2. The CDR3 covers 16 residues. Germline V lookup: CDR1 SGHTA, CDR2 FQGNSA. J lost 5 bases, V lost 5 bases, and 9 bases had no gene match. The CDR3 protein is CASSTASGRAGETQYF. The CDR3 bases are TGTGCCAGCAGCACTGCTAGCGGGAGGGCCGGGGAGACCCAGTACTTC.

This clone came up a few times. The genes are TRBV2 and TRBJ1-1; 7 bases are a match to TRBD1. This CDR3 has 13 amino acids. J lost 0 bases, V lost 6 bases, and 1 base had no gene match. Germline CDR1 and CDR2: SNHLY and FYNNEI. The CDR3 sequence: CASRGQLNTEAFF. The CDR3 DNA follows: TGTGCCAGCAGGGGACAGCTGAACACTGAAGCTTTCTTT.

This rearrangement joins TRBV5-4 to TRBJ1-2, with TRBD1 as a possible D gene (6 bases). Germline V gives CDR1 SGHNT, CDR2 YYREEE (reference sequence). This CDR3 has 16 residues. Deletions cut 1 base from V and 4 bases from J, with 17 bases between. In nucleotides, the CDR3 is TGTGCCAGCAGCTTGAGTGGGGGGGCGGTTCCCTATGGCTACACCTTC. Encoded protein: CASSLSGGAVPYGYTF.

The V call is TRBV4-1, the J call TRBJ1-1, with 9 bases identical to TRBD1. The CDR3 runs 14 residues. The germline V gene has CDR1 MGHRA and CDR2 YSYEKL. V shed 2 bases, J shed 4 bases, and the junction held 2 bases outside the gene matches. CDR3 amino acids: CASSQRDRATEAFF. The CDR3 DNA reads TGCGCCAGCAGCCAAAGGGACAGGGCCACTGAAGCTTTCTTT.

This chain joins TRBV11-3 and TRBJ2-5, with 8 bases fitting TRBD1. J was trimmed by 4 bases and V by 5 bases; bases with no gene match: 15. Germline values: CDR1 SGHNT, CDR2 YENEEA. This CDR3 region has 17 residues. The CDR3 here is CASSPGGGRGLGETQYF. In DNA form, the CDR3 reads TGTGCCAGCAGCCCAGGTGGTGGCAGGGGGCTTGGAGAGACCCAGTACTTC.

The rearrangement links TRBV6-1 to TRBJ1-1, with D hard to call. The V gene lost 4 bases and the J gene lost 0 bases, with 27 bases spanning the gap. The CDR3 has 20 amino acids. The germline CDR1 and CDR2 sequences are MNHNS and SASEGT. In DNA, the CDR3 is TGTGCCAGCAGTGTTACCCCCCCCCGGCTGGCCAAGACAATGAACACTGAAGCTTTCTTT. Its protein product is CASSVTPPRLAKTMNTEAFF.

The CDR3 DNA follows: TGTGCCAGTAGTCGCACCGGGACAAACGCCGAGGGCGGCTACACCTTC. Translation gives CASSRTGTNAEGGYTF. V usage is TRBV19 and J usage is TRBJ1-2, with D possibly TRBD1 on 6 matching bases. The V and J ends lost 5 bases and 8 bases respectively, with 24 bases between them. The CDR3 contains 16 residues. Germline V gives CDR1 LNHDA, CDR2 SQIVND (reference sequence).

As DNA, the CDR3 is TGTGCCAGCAGCTTAGGCGGCGGGAGGGTACCCTACGAGCAGTACTTC. Translated: CASSLGGGRVPYEQYF. This chain links TRBV7-9 with TRBJ2-7; 9 bases line up with TRBD2. Germline loops: CDR1 SEHNR, CDR2 FQNEAQ (reference sequence). This CDR3 region has 16 residues. The V gene end was trimmed by 1 base and the J gene end by 2 bases; junction bases not matched to a gene: 6.

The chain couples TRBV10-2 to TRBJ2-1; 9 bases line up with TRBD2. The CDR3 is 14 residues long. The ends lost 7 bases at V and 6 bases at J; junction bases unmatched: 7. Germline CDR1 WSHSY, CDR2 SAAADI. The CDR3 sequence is CASTEAGGPNEQFF. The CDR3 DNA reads TGCGCCAGCACGGAGGCGGGGGGGCCCAATGAGCAGTTCTTC.

In DNA, the CDR3 is TGTGCCAGCAGCTTGCTATACGGGATCACTAGGATTAGCCGCACAGATACGCAGTATTTT. Translation: CASSLLYGITRISRTDTQYF. The V gene is TRBV7-8, the J gene TRBJ2-3, with a weak D call TRBD2 (5 bases). This CDR3 has 20 amino acids. V was pared by 3 bases and J by 1 base, with 26 bases between. Germline V gene data show CDR1 as SGHVS and CDR2 as FQNEAQ. The full variable domain, with the rest looked up from reference TRBV7-8 and TRBJ2-3, is GAGVSQSPRYKVAKRGQDVALRCDPISGHVSLFWYQQALGQGPEFLTYFQNEAQLDKSGLPSDRFFAERPEGSVSTLKIQRTQQEDSAVYLCASSLLYGITRISRTDTQYFGPGTRLTVL.

This CDR3 is CASTAGPGEQYF. The CDR3 nucleotides read TGTGCCAGCACCGCTGGGCCCGGCGAGCAGTACTTC. The J gene is TRBJ2-7, the V gene TRBV2, with D uncertain. CDR1 is SNHLY and CDR2 is FYNNEI in the germline V gene. V was trimmed by 7 bases and J by 6 bases, leaving 13 bases between them. The length of the CDR3 is 12 residues.

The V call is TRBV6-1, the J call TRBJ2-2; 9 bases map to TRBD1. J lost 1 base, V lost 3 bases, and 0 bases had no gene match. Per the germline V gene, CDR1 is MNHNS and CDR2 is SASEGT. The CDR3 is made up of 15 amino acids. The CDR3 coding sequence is TGTGCCAGCAGTGAGGGACAGGGGAACACCGGGGAGCTGTTTTTT. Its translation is CASSEGQGNTGELFF.

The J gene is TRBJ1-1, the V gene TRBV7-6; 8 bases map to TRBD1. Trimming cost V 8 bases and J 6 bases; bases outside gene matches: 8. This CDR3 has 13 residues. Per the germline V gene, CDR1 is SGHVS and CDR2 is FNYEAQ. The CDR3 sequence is CASCRGLGAEAFF. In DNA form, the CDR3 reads TGTGCCAGCTGCAGGGGGCTCGGCGCTGAAGCTTTCTTT.

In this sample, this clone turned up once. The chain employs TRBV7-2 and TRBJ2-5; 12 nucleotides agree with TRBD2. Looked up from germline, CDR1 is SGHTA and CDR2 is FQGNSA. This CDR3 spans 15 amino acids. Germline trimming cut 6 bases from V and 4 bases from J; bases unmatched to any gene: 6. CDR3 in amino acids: CASRTTSGRRETQYF. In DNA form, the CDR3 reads TGTGCCAGCAGAACGACTAGCGGGAGACGAGAGACCCAGTACTTC.

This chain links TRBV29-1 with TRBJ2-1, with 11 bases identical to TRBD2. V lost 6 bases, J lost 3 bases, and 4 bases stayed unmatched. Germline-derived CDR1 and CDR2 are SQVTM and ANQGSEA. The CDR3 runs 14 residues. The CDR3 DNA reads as TGCAGCGTCGAACTAGCGGGAGTCTACAATGAGCAGTTCTTC. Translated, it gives CSVELAGVYNEQFF.

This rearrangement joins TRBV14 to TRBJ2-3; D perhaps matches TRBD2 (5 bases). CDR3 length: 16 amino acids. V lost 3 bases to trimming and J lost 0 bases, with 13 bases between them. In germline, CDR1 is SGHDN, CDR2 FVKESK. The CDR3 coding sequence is TGTGCCAGCAGCCATACCCTATGGACTAGCACAGATACGCAGTATTTT. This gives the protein CASSHTLWTSTDTQYF.

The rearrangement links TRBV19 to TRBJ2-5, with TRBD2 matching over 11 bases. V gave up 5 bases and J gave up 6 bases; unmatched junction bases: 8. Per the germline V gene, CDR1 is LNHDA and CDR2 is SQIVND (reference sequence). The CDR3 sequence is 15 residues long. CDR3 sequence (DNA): TGTGCCAGTAGTCGCCTAGCGGGAGGTGCGAAGACCCAGTACTTC. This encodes CASSRLAGGAKTQYF.

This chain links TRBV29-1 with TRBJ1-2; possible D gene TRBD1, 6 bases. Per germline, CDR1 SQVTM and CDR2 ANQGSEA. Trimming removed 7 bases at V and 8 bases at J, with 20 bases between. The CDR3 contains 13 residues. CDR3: CSAEWRGAKGYTF. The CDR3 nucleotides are TGCAGCGCCGAGTGGCGGGGGGCGAAGGGCTACACCTTC.

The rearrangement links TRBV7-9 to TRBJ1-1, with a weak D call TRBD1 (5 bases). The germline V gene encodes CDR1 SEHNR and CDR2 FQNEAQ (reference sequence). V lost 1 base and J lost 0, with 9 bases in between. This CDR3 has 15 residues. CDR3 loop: CASSLGGGMNTEAFF. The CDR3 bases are TGTGCCAGCAGCTTAGGCGGGGGGATGAACACTGAAGCTTTCTTT.

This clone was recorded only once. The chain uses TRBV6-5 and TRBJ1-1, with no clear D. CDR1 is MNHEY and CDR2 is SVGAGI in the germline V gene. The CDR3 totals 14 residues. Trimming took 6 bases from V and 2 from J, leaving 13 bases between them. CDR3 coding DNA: TGTGCCAGCAGGAAACAGACGCCAAACACTGAAGCTTTCTTT. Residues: CASRKQTPNTEAFF.

CDR3 region: CASSMIGGQDYEQYF. For the CDR3, the DNA is TGTGCCAGTAGTATGATAGGGGGACAGGATTACGAGCAGTACTTC. The chain combines TRBV19 with TRBJ2-7; 8 positions match TRBD1. The J segment lost 4 bases and the V segment lost 3 bases, leaving 8 bases of the junction unmatched. Per germline, CDR1 LNHDA and CDR2 SQIVND (reference sequence). The CDR3 extends over 15 amino acids.

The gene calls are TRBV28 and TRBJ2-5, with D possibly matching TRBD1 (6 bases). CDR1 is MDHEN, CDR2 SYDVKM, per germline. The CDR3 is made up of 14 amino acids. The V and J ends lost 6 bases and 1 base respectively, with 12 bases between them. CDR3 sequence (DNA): TGTGCCAGCAGCCAAGACAGGATCCAAGAGACCCAGTACTTC. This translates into CASSQDRIQETQYF.

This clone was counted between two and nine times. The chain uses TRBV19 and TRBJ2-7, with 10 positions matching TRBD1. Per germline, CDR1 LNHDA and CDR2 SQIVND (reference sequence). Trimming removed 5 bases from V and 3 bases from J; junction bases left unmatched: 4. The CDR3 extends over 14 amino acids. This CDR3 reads CASSLGQGSYEQYF. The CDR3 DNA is TGTGCCAGTAGTTTGGGACAGGGGAGCTACGAGCAGTACTTC.

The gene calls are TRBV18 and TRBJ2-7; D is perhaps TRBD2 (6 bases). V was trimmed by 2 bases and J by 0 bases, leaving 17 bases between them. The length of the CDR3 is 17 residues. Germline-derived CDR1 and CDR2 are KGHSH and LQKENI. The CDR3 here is CASSPTSGTYDSYEQYF. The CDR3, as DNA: TGTGCCAGCTCACCAACCTCGGGGACTTATGACTCCTACGAGCAGTACTTC. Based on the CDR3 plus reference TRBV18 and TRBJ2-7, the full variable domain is NAGVMQNPRHLVRRRGQEARLRCSPMKGHSHVYWYRQLPEEGLKFMVYLQKENIIDESGMPKERFSAEFPKEGPSILRIQQVVRGDSAAYFCASSPTSGTYDSYEQYFGPGTRLTVT.

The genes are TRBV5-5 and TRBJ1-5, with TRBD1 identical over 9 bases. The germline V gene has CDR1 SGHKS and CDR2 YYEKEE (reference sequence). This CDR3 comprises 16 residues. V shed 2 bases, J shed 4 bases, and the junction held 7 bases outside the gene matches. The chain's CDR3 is CASSLQWGQGNQPQHF. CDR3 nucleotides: TGTGCCAGCAGCTTACAATGGGGACAGGGTAATCAGCCCCAGCATTTT.